This passage covers 20 T cell receptor beta chains from one sample sequenced in a study of blood T cell repertoires in COVID-19. Sequenced by immunoSEQ multiplex PCR; TCRdb stores in-frame clones only, minus some. The sample yields about 220,000 clones, roughly 80% seen once. Specimen: peripheral blood. The receptors derive from a woman aged 55 to 70 who had recovered from COVID-19.

The genes are TRBV6-2 or TRBV6-3 and TRBJ2-7, with 12 bases fitting TRBD2. The CDR3 spans 16 residues. V trimming: 2 bases; J trimming: 4 bases; junction bases outside the gene matches: 6. Germline V gives CDR1 MNHEY, CDR2 SVGEGT. CDR3 sequence reads: CASSYDPTSGGYEQYF. The CDR3 DNA is TGTGCCAGCAGTTACGATCCGACTAGCGGGGGATACGAGCAGTACTTC.

The chain has TRBV7-2 and TRBJ1-5; 12 bases align to TRBD1. This CDR3 is built from 18 residues. Germline loops: CDR1 SGHTA, CDR2 FQGNSA. Germline trimming cut 0 bases from V and 2 bases from J; bases unmatched to any gene: 5. The CDR3 reads CASSLAPGQGAGNQPQHF. The CDR3 coding sequence is TGTGCCAGCAGCTTAGCGCCGGGACAGGGGGCCGGCAATCAGCCCCAGCATTTT.

The chain couples TRBV7-3 to TRBJ2-3, with D uncertain. The germline V gene encodes CDR1 SGHTA and CDR2 FQGTGA. V shed 0 bases and J shed 2 bases, with 3 bases lying between them. CDR3 length equals 13 residues. The CDR3 DNA is TGTGCCAGCAGCTTAACCTACACAGATACGCAGTATTTT. This encodes CASSLTYTDTQYF.

As to this clone: This sample also contains other DNA sequences that code for the same CDR3. The gene calls are TRBV2 and TRBJ2-2, with D possibly being TRBD2 (6 bases). This CDR3 contains 13 residues. Trimming took 6 bases from V and 4 from J, leaving 9 bases between them. CDR1 is SNHLY and CDR2 is FYNNEI in the germline V gene. DNA of the CDR3: TGTGCCAGCAGCTCGGGGGTCACCGGGGAGCTGTTTTTT. Translation: CASSSGVTGELFF.

This rearrangement joins TRBV7-2 to TRBJ1-2; weak D call: TRBD1 (5 bases). The germline CDR1 and CDR2 sequences are SGHTA and FQGNSA. V lost 1 base to trimming and J lost 1 base, with 10 bases between them. This CDR3 comprises 15 residues. CDR3 sequence reads: CASSLDRTSNYGYTF. The CDR3 DNA sequence: TGTGCCAGCAGCTTAGATCGGACAAGTAACTATGGCTACACCTTC.

This clone appeared once. This chain connects TRBV15 to TRBJ1-4; D unresolved. V lost 5 bases, J lost 5 bases, and 18 bases lay in between. This CDR3 has 16 amino acids. The germline V gene encodes CDR1 LNHNV and CDR2 YYDKDF (reference sequence). CDR3 in amino acids: CATSVPGTGMNEKLFF. The CDR3 DNA follows: TGTGCCACCAGCGTCCCCGGAACGGGGATGAATGAAAAACTGTTTTTT. The full variable domain, in which reference TRBV15 and TRBJ1-4 provide the parts outside the CDR3, is DAMVIQNPRYQVTQFGKPVTLSCSQTLNHNVMYWYQQKSSQAPKLLFHYYDKDFNNEADTPDNFQSRRPNTSFCFLDIRSPGLGDTAMYLCATSVPGTGMNEKLFFGSGTQLSVL.

CDR3 sequence (DNA): TGTGCCAGCAGCTTAGGAAGGGGCGGTAACACTGAAGCTTTCTTT. Translation gives CASSLGRGGNTEAFF. The chain carries TRBV7-2 and TRBJ1-1; the D gene is possibly TRBD1 (5 bases). Germline V gives CDR1 SGHTA, CDR2 FQGNSA. The CDR3 has 15 amino acids. V lost 1 base and J lost 2, with 11 bases in between.

This chain links TRBV5-1 with TRBJ2-7, with 13 nucleotides matching TRBD2. This CDR3 has 17 amino acids. Looked up from germline, CDR1 is SGHRS and CDR2 is YFSETQ. Trimming took 4 bases from V and 3 from J; bases not matched to a gene: 10. CDR3 DNA sequence: TGCGCCAGCAGCCCCAACCCCTGGACTAGCGGGGGCTACGAGCAGTACTTC. It yields the protein CASSPNPWTSGGYEQYF.

The rearrangement uses TRBV12-3 or TRBV12-4 and TRBJ2-5; a possible D gene is TRBD2 (6 bases). Trimming removed 8 bases at V and 4 bases at J, with 14 bases between. The CDR3 runs 13 residues. The CDR3 DNA reads as TGTGCCAGCGGGTACCGGGACTCAGAGACCCAGTACTTC. Protein product: CASGYRDSETQYF.

The chain uses TRBV10-3 and TRBJ1-4, with no clear D. CDR3 length: 13 residues. Germline values: CDR1 ENHRY, CDR2 SYGVKD. V was cut by 6 bases and J by 7 bases, with 12 bases left in between. CDR3 DNA sequence: TGTGCCATCAGATTGGGAGTCGGTGAAAAACTGTTTTTT. Residues: CAIRLGVGEKLFF.

V and J are TRBV11-1 and TRBJ2-5, with a weak D call TRBD1 (5 bases). The length of the CDR3 is 15 residues. V dropped 5 bases and J dropped 5 bases, with 18 bases sitting between them. Germline V gene sequence: CDR1 SGHAT, CDR2 FQDESV (reference sequence). DNA for the CDR3: TGTGCCAGCAGCCCCAGTTGGGGCGCTTCCGAGACCCAGTACTTC. As protein: CASSPSWGASETQYF.

The sample holds a few counts of this clone. The V and J genes are TRBV7-9 and TRBJ2-5, with a possible D match to TRBD1 (6 bases). The CDR3 totals 16 residues. CDR1 and CDR2 (germline): SEHNR, FQNEAQ (reference sequence). V was pared by 1 base and J by 3 bases, with 15 bases between. The CDR3 loop reads CASSLDVGGYKETQYF. The DNA of the CDR3 is TGTGCCAGCAGCTTAGATGTAGGGGGATATAAAGAGACCCAGTACTTC. Filled out from reference TRBV7-9 and TRBJ2-5, the complete variable domain reads DTGVSQNPRHKITKRGQNVTFRCDPISEHNRLYWYRQTLGQGPEFLTYFQNEAQLEKSRLLSDRFSAERPKGSFSTLEIQRTEQGDSAMYLCASSLDVGGYKETQYFGPGTRLLVL.

This chain connects TRBV7-9 to TRBJ1-2, with D hard to call. There are 13 residues in the CDR3. V was shortened by 6 bases and J by 5 bases, with 13 bases between the two germline ends. Germline V lookup: CDR1 SEHNR, CDR2 FQNEAQ (reference sequence). In nucleotides, the CDR3 is TGTGCCAGCAGTCCGGACTGGTTATATGGCTACACCTTC. Protein: CASSPDWLYGYTF. The variable domain in full, completed from reference TRBV7-9 and TRBJ1-2, reads DTGVSQNPRHKITKRGQNVTFRCDPISEHNRLYWYRQTLGQGPEFLTYFQNEAQLEKSRLLSDRFSAERPKGSFSTLEIQRTEQGDSAMYLCASSPDWLYGYTFGSGTRLTVV.

The rearrangement uses TRBV12-3 or TRBV12-4 and TRBJ1-1, with D unclear. V was trimmed by 3 bases and J by 9 bases, leaving 11 bases between them. The CDR3 spans 12 residues. Here the CDR3 reads CASSFRGQKAFF. The CDR3 DNA follows: TGTGCCAGCAGTTTCCGAGGGCAGAAAGCTTTCTTT.

The CDR3 DNA reads as TGTGCCTGGAGCGACTCGGACAGGGGATTCCGGGAGCAGTTCTTC. Protein sequence: CAWSDSDRGFREQFF. The V gene is TRBV30, the J gene TRBJ2-1; TRBD1 matches 9 bases. Looked up from germline, CDR1 is GTSNPN and CDR2 is SVGIG (reference sequence). V lost 3 bases, J lost 10 bases, and 13 bases stayed unmatched. The CDR3 length is 15 residues.

The chain has TRBV27 and TRBJ2-7, with D possibly matching TRBD2 (5 bases). There are 15 residues in the CDR3. Trimming took 2 bases from V and 0 from J, leaving 11 bases between them. Per the germline V gene, CDR1 is MNHEY and CDR2 is SMNVEV (reference sequence). CDR3 amino acids: CASSLRGQLSYEQYF. The DNA of the CDR3 is TGTGCCAGCAGTTTAAGAGGGCAACTCTCCTACGAGCAGTACTTC.

This sequence joins TRBV29-1 and TRBJ2-2; 13 bases match TRBD2. In germline, CDR1 is SQVTM, CDR2 ANQGSEA. There are 14 residues in the CDR3. Losses at the gene ends were 6 bases for V and 6 bases for J; bases not matched to a gene: 4. The CDR3 nucleotides are TGCAGCGTCCGGACTAGCGGGGGATCCGGGGAGCTGTTTTTT. Its translation is CSVRTSGGSGELFF.

The chain is built from TRBV10-3 and TRBJ2-6, with D possibly being TRBD2 (6 bases). The length of the CDR3 is 18 residues. V was shortened by 6 bases and J by 0 bases, with 18 bases between the two germline ends. Germline loops: CDR1 ENHRY, CDR2 SYGVKD. CDR3 protein: CAIRDTGTPHSGANVLTF. The CDR3 DNA is TGTGCCATCAGGGATACCGGGACTCCGCACTCTGGGGCCAACGTCCTGACTTTC.

The chain links TRBV15 to TRBJ2-7, with 8 bases aligning to TRBD1. J lost 0 bases, V lost 1 base, and 5 bases had no gene match. The CDR3 is made up of 16 amino acids. The germline V gene has CDR1 LNHNV and CDR2 YYDKDF (reference sequence). The CDR3 nucleotides read TGTGCCACCAGCAGAGTCCAGGGGGCCTCCTCCTACGAGCAGTACTTC. Translated: CATSRVQGASSYEQYF.

The chain couples TRBV4-2 to TRBJ1-2; the D is unclear. Trimming cost V 1 base and J 6 bases, with 6 bases left between them. The CDR3 contains 12 residues. Germline CDR1 is LGHNA and CDR2 is YNFKEQ. The CDR3 nucleotides read TGTGCCAGCAGCCAAGTGGCGGATGGCTACACCTTC. Translated: CASSQVADGYTF.